This T cell receptor (beta chain) was identified during a study of blood T cell repertoires in COVID-19 (dated by TCRdb to about 2020). Looking at the study overall: Samples from collaborators originated in the United States, Italy and Spain and spanned both the acute and convalescent phases of COVID-19. The prospective study material was composed of cDNA or gDNA derived from T cells, B-cell-depleted T cells, or PBMCs. The dataset comprised deeply sampled blood TCRbeta repertoires from subjects exposed to, actively infected with, or recovered from COVID-19. The repertoires were released in a freely available public database intended as a resource for research on the immune response to SARS-CoV-2. The samples were drawn from two sources: the first 160 participants of the ongoing ImmuneRACE study, and 1,000 to 1,500 subjects contributed by 6 global collaborators. A de-identified subject ID, COVID-19 status, age in years and sex were almost always included in the sample metadata. HLA class I and class II types, where available, came from metadata supplied by the sample provider rather than from assay-based typing. Broader findings and caveats from the paper: The amount of clinical and demographic metadata varied by source and participant and was provided uncurated.

From a lookup of the germline V gene, CDR1 and CDR2 are MNHEY and SVGAGI. For this chain, trimming is 6 bases at the V end and 8 bases at the J end, and the number of junction bases without a gene match is 15. The cysteine opens and the phenylalanine closes a CDR3 of 15 amino acids. The DNA shown is the 45-base CDR3, in frame from base 1. TCRbeta CDR3 regions were amplified from genomic DNA using the immunoSEQ Assay, a bias-controlled multiplex PCR. As for the authors' bioinformatics: Nucleated cell counts per sample were estimated from amplification of reference gene primers within the assay. Sequence reads were collapsed and filtered to measure the absolute abundance of every unique TCRbeta CDR3 rearrangement. For each sample, productive Simpson clonality was calculated by taking the square root of Simpson's diversity index across productive rearrangements. Not all clones reach the TCRdb copy of this immuneACCESS table, which keeps in-frame sequences only. Checked studies attribute under half of the gap to unresolved V genes and leave the rest unexplained. That table furnishes V, J and clone size, whereas the DNA furnished D and trimming. The sample contains fewer than 250,000 clones, about four fifths of them found a single time. The top ten clones comprise 12% of the sample.

As regards this clone: This receptor's antigen is unknown. No much larger clonotype is one base removed from it; base qualities were not supplied.

Collaborating institutions collected whole blood in K2EDTA tubes following their own protocols. For TCRbeta analysis, collaborator samples were shipped as frozen whole blood, as isolated PBMCs, or as DNA extracted from either sample type. The V and J segments used are TRBV6-5 and TRBJ1-1; the junction holds 7 bases that match TRBD1. The sequence was collected from a woman aged 35 to 49 with acute or convalescent COVID-19. Input material: peripheral blood. The CDR3 is CASRTLGQVSSEAFF. The sequenced DNA: TGTGCCAGCAGGACCCTAGGACAGGTCAGTTCCGAAGCTTTCTTT.